This T cell receptor (beta chain) was retrieved from a study of molecular identifiers for immune sequencing clone quantification. Deletions cut 11 bases from V and 4 bases from J, with 12 bases between. Germline V gene lookup returns CDR1 SEHNR and CDR2 FQNEAQ (reference sequence). The CDR3 extends over 12 amino acids. Only a few counts were recorded for this clonotype. TCRdb called the PCR reads again in MiXCR, with one record for every CDR3 protein. Of around 480,000 distinct CDR3 sequences detected, less than 30% appear once; the ten largest clones hold just over 0.75%. The gene calls are TRBV7-9 and TRBJ2-1; D gene uncertain. The clonotype originates from a human donor in good health. Some libraries in this study had Jurkat cell RNA spiked in. The sequencing sample was made of naive CD8+ T cells from blood, with Jurkat cell RNA spiked in. Subset noted: FACS-sorted CD8+CD4-CCR7+CD45RA+ naive T cells. CDR3 loop: CALVFTYNEQFF. The DNA of the CDR3 is TGTGCCCTGGTATTTACTTACAATGAGCAGTTCTTC.